This T cell receptor (beta chain) appears in the sequencing data of a study of monozygotic twins with cystic fibrosis. The wider study: Library input was around 2.8 micrograms of fragmented DNA, with approximately 14 PCR cycles.

V lost 7 bases to trimming and J lost 3 bases, with 13 bases between them. CDR3 length equals 13 residues. Germline assignment: CDR1 SGHRS and CDR2 YFSETQ. Measured with immunoSEQ multiplex PCR; TCRdb has only the in-frame clones, and not every one. The profile shows about 14,000 clones, approximately 98% of them singletons. Details on this clone: Its antigen is currently unknown.

Study-wide points: Co-twins had the most similar V usage for 13 of 16 pairs, J for 8.

The chain recombines TRBV5-1 with TRBJ1-1; tentative D call: TRBD1 (6 bases). The sequence came from a girl aged 2 to 9 with cystic fibrosis. Sequenced: blood. CDR3 nucleotides: TGCGCCAGCGGCATCAAGGGGGACACTGAAGCTTTCTTT. It codes for CASGIKGDTEAFF.